The clone carrying this TCR beta chain has only one observation. The record originates from a study of blood T cell repertoires in COVID-19. Study background: Some COVID-19 samples were acute and others convalescent; all came from the United States, Italy and Spain. The cDNA or gDNA used as material had been derived from T cells, B-cell-depleted T cells, or PBMCs.

In the original workflow: Quantification of nucleated cells was approximated via reference gene primer amplification. Sequenced by immunoSEQ multiplex PCR; TCRdb stores in-frame clones only, minus some. V, J and clone size were drawn from that table, and D and trimming were deduced from the DNA. The table records 72,000 or so clones, about four fifths of them present only once. The CDR3 is made up of 13 amino acids. CDR1 and CDR2 (germline): MDHEN, SYDVKM. Trimming cost V 8 bases and J 5 bases, with 12 bases left between them. This TCR was recovered from a man in his sixties or seventies who had recovered from COVID-19. The source material was peripheral blood. This sequence joins TRBV28 and TRBJ1-4; possible D gene TRBD1, 5 bases. CDR3 DNA: TGTGCCAGCTTGAGACAGACAAATGAAAAACTGTTTTTT. Its translation: CASLRQTNEKLFF.